This passage covers 10 T cell receptor beta chains from one sample sequenced in a study of T cells in Graves' hyperthyroidism and ophthalmopathy. The CDR3 regions of TCR beta were amplified from RNA transcripts. A set of HTBI primers served as the primers for a first-round RT-PCR of the TCR CDR3. TCRdb analysed the multiplex PCR reads with MiXCR anew, one entry per CDR3 protein. The sample carries roughly 420,000 distinct CDR3 sequences, 15% to 19% recorded once. Sequenced sample: blood. Every receptor here comes from a woman aged 18-29 years with Graves' hyperthyroidism.

The table lists this clonotype with many counts. The rearrangement joins TRBV11-2 to TRBJ2-3, with 9 bases that match TRBD2. V was pared by 5 bases and J by 8 bases, with 14 bases of the junction left unmatched. From germline, CDR1 is SGHAT and CDR2 FQNNGV. This CDR3 contains 16 residues. The CDR3 DNA sequence: TGTGCCAGCAGCCACCAGATAGCGGGAGATTGGGTTACGCAGTATTTT. Its translation: CASSHQIAGDWVTQYF.

This clonotype was observed a few times. The chain links TRBV25-1 to TRBJ1-2, with D uncertain. Looked up from germline, CDR1 is MGHDK and CDR2 is SYGVNS. The ends were cut back, 4 bases at V and 7 bases at J, with 10 bases in the middle. The CDR3 covers 12 residues. The CDR3 reads CASSAGGGGYTF. CDR3 DNA sequence: TGTGCCAGCAGTGCTGGTGGTGGTGGCTACACCTTC.

Written as DNA, the CDR3 is TGTGCCAGCAGCGTTGAAAGCACAGATACGCAGTATTTT. Translating gives CASSVESTDTQYF. The J gene is TRBJ2-3, the V gene TRBV9; D is unclear. This CDR3 is 13 amino acids long. Trimming took off 2 bases at V and 0 bases at J, with 4 bases between the two ends. CDR1 is SGDLS, CDR2 YYNGEE, per germline.

This clonotype has at least ten counts. The rearrangement joins TRBV7-2 to TRBJ2-7; unclear D gene. V dropped 3 bases and J dropped 2 bases, with 5 bases sitting between them. This CDR3 contains 12 residues. Looked up from germline, CDR1 is SGHTA and CDR2 is FQGNSA. CDR3 amino acids: CASSFQPYEQYF. CDR3 in DNA: TGTGCCAGCAGCTTCCAACCCTACGAGCAGTACTTC.

This clonotype was seen ten or more times. V is TRBV20-1 and J is TRBJ2-7; D remains unclear. CDR3 size: 14 residues. Germline loops: CDR1 DFQATT, CDR2 SNEGSKA (reference sequence). Trimming took off 6 bases at V and 2 bases at J, with 17 bases between the two ends. CDR3 in DNA: TGCAGTGCCATCCCTGGGTGGGCGGCCTACGAGCAGTACTTC. The encoded protein is CSAIPGWAAYEQYF.

The rearrangement joins TRBV20-1 to TRBJ1-2; 9 nucleotides agree with TRBD1. CDR3 length equals 14 residues. The V gene's germline CDR1 is DFQATT and CDR2 SNEGSKA (reference sequence). The V gene end was trimmed by 5 bases and the J gene end by 8 bases; junction bases not matched to a gene: 12. The CDR3 DNA reads TGCAGTGCTGAACGGGACAGGGCGAGCGGGGGCTACACCTTC. It specifies CSAERDRASGGYTF.

This clonotype was observed a single time. Possible read error: a much larger clone is one base away. The V and J genes are TRBV3-1 and TRBJ2-7, with 10 bases identical to TRBD2. After removal of 2 bases from V and 5 bases from J, the junction contained 3 bases not matched to a gene. CDR1 and CDR2 (germline): LGHDT, YNNKEL (reference sequence). The CDR3 length is 14 residues. This CDR3 reads CASSQKAGGDEQYF. The CDR3 DNA reads as TGTGCCAGCAGCCAAAAAGCGGGAGGGGACGAGCAGTACTTC.

This clonotype was picked up many times. The V and J genes are TRBV7-8 and TRBJ1-6, with 9 bases fitting TRBD1. With V trimmed by 5 bases and J by 13 bases, 6 bases remained unmatched. The CDR3 spans 13 residues. Germline V CDR1 and CDR2: SGHVS, FQNEAQ. This chain's CDR3 is CASSPLQGAPLHF. The CDR3 DNA sequence: TGTGCCAGCAGCCCCTTACAGGGGGCCCCCCTCCACTTT. Supplemented by reference TRBV7-8 and TRBJ1-6, the full variable domain reads GAGVSQSPRYKVAKRGQDVALRCDPISGHVSLFWYQQALGQGPEFLTYFQNEAQLDKSGLPSDRFFAERPEGSVSTLKIQRTQQEDSAVYLCASSPLQGAPLHFGNGTRLTVT.

In its sample, this clonotype was seen many times. The chain has TRBV11-2 and TRBJ1-2; D possibly corresponds to TRBD1 (5 bases). Trimming shortened V by 1 base and J by 5 bases, and 8 bases separated the two germline ends. Per germline, CDR1 SGHAT and CDR2 FQNNGV. The CDR3 covers 13 residues. CDR3 region: CASSLVGGYGYTF. The CDR3 DNA reads TGTGCCAGCAGCTTAGTGGGGGGTTATGGCTACACCTTC.

The chain links TRBV6-1 to TRBJ1-5; possible D gene TRBD1, 6 bases. Looked up from germline, CDR1 is MNHNS and CDR2 is SASEGT. V dropped 8 bases and J dropped 3 bases, with 11 bases sitting between them. This CDR3 region has 13 residues. CDR3 sequence reads: CASGRQDNQPQHF. The CDR3 nucleotides read TGTGCCAGCGGCAGACAGGACAATCAGCCCCAGCATTTT.